This T cell receptor (beta chain) is from a study of T cell repertoires in cytomegalovirus infection. Turning to the study itself: CMV infection plus the matching HLA type was flagged by public TCR beta signatures. Study-wide results and caveats: HLA-C-restricted CMV clonotypes gave the most frequent clonotype in two of eight donors. Based on cumulative public TCR beta family frequency, carriers of CMV plus the relevant HLA were identified.

At least ten counts were recorded for this clonotype. What it binds is not known. The CDR3 has 14 amino acids. Trimming shortened V by 8 bases and J by 5 bases, and 15 bases separated the two germline ends. CDR1 SGHTA and CDR2 FQGNSA come from the germline V gene. A single record per CDR3 protein comes from TCRdb applying MiXCR to the reads. The sample has 35,000 to 55,000 distinct CDR3 sequences; approximately 19% are singletons. The V call is TRBV7-2, the J call TRBJ2-2, with a tentative D call TRBD2 (6 bases). This TCR was sampled from a human donor in good health (CMV status not recorded). Some clones in this sample may be carry-over from other donors' samples. The source was CD8+ T cells from cultured PBMCs, collected from culture after CMV antigen stimulation. The CDR3 loop is CASGISGSTGELFF. DNA of the CDR3: TGTGCCAGCGGTATTAGCGGTTCGACCGGGGAGCTGTTTTTT.